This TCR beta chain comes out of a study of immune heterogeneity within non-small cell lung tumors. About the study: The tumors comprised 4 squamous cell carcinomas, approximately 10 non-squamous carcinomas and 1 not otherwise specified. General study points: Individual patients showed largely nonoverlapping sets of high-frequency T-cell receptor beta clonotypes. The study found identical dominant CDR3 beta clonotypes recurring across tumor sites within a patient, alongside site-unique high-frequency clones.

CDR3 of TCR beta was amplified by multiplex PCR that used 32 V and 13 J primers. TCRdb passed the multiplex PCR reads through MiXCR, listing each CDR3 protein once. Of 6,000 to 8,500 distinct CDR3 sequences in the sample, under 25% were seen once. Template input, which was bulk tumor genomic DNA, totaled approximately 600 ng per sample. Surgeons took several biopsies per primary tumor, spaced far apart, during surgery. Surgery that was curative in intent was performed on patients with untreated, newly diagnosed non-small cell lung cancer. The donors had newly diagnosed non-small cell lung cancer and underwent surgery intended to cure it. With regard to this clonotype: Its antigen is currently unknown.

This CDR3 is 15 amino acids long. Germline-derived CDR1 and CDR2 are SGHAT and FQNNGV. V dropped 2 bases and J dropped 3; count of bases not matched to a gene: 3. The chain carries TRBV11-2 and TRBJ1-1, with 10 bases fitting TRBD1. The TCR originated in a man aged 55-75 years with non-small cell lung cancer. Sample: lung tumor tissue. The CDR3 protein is CASSLYGTGDTEAFF. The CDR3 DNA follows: TGTGCCAGCAGCTTATACGGGACAGGGGACACTGAAGCTTTCTTT.